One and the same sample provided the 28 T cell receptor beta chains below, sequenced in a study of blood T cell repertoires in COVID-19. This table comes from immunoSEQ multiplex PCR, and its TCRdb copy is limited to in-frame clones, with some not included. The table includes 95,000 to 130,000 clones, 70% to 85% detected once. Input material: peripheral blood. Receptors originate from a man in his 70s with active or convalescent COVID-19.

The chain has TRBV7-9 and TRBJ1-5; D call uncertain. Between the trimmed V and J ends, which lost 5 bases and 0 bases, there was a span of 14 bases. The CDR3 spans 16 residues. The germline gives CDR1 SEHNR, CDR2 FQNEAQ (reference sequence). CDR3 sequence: CASSSGRGISNQPQHF. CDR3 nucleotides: TGTGCCAGCAGCAGCGGACGGGGTATTAGCAATCAGCCCCAGCATTTT.

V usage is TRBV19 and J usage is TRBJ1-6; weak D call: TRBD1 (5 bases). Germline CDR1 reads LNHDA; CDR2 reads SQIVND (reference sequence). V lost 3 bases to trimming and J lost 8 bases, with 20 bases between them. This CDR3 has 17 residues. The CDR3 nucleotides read TGTGCCAGTAGTATCCCACCCCAGCGAGGGGAGGATTCACCCCTCCACTTT. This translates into CASSIPPQRGEDSPLHF.

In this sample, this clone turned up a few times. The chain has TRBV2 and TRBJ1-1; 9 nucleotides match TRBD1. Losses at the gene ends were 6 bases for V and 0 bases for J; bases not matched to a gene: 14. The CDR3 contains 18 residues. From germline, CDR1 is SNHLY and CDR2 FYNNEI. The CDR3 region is CASSQPDRGANMNTEAFF. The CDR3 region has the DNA TGTGCCAGCAGCCAACCAGACAGGGGGGCAAACATGAACACTGAAGCTTTCTTT. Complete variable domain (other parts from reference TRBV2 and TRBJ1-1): EPEVTQTPSHQVTQMGQEVILRCVPISNHLYFYWYRQILGQKVEFLVSFYNNEISEKSEIFDDQFSVERPDGSNFTLKIRSTKLEDSAMYFCASSQPDRGANMNTEAFFGQGTRLTVV.

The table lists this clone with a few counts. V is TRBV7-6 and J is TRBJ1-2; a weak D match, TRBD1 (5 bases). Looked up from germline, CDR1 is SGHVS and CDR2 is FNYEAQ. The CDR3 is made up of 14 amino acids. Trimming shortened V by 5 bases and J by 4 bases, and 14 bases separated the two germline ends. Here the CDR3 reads CASSLNSGAYGYTF. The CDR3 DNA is TGTGCCAGCAGCCTAAACAGCGGGGCCTATGGCTACACCTTC.

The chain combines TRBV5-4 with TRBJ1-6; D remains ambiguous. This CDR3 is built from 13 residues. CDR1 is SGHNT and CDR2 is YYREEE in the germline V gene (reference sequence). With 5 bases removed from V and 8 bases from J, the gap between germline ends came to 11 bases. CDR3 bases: TGTGCCAGCAGATTTTCCCCGGATTCACCCCTCCACTTT. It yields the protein CASRFSPDSPLHF.

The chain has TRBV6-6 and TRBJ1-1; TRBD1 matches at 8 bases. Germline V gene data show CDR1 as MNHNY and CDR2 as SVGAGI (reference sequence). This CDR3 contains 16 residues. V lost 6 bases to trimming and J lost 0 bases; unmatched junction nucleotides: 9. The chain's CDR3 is CASRHHRTGLNTEAFF. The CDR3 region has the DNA TGTGCCAGCAGACACCACAGGACAGGGTTGAACACTGAAGCTTTCTTT.

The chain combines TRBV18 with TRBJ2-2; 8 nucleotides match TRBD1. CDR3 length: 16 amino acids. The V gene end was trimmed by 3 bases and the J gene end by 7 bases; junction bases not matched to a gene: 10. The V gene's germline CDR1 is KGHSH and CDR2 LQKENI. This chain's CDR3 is CASSPPGTGYGGELFF. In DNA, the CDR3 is TGTGCCAGCTCACCGCCCGGGACAGGCTATGGCGGGGAGCTGTTTTTT.

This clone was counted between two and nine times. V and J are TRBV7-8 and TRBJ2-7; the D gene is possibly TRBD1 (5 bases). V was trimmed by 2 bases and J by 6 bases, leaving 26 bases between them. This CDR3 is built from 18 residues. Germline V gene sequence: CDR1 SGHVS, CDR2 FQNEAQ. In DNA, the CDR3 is TGTGCCAGCAGCTTATCGATAAGGTCAGGGAACCCCCAGGGCGAGCAGTACTTC. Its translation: CASSLSIRSGNPQGEQYF.

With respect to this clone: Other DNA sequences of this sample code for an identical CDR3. The CDR3 region has the DNA TGTGCCAGCAGCTTAGAGCGGGAGCCAGAGACCCAGTACTTC. It yields the protein CASSLEREPETQYF. J is TRBJ2-5 and V is TRBV5-4, with 8 bases that match TRBD2. From germline, CDR1 is SGHNT and CDR2 YYREEE (reference sequence). The CDR3 contains 14 residues. The ends lost 2 bases at V and 4 bases at J; junction bases unmatched: 4.

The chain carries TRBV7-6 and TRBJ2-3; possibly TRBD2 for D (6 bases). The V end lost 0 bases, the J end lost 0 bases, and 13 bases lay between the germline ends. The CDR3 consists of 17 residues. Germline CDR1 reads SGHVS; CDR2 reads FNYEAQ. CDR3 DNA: TGTGCCAGCAGCTTAGCCGCGGGACCGACTAGCACAGATACGCAGTATTTT. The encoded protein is CASSLAAGPTSTDTQYF.

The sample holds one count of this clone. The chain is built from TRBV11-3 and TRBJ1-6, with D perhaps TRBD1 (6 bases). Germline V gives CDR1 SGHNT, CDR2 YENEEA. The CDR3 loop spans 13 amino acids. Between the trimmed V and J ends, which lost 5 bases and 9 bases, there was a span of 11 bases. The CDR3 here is CASSRTVSSPLHF. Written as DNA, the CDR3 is TGTGCCAGCAGCCGGACAGTTTCTTCACCCCTCCACTTT.

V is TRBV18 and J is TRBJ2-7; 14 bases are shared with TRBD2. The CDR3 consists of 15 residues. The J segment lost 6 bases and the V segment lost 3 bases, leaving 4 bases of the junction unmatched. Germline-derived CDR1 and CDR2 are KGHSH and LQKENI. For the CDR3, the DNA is TGTGCCAGCTCACCGGGACTAGCGGGAGATCCCGAGCAGTACTTC. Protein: CASSPGLAGDPEQYF.

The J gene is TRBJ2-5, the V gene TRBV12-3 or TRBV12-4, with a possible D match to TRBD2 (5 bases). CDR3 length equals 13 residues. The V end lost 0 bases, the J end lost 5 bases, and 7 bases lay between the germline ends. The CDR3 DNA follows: TGTGCCAGCAGTTTAGCTGGCGGGGAGACCCAGTACTTC. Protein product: CASSLAGGETQYF.

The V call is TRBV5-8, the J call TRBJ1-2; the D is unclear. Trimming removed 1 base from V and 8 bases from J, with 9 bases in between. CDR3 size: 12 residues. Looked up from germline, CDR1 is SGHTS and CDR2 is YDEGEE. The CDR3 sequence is CASSLWPGGYTF. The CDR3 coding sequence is TGTGCCAGCAGCTTGTGGCCGGGGGGCTACACCTTC.

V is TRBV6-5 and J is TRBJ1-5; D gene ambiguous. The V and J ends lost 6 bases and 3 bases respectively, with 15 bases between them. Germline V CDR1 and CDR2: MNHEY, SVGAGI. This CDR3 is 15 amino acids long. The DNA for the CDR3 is TGTGCCAGCAGCCGCGGCGTGGGAGACAATCAGCCCCAGCATTTT. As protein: CASSRGVGDNQPQHF.

The CDR3: CASISRAENTEAFF. The CDR3 DNA is TGTGCCAGCATTTCCCGAGCTGAGAACACTGAAGCTTTCTTT. The chain couples TRBV2 to TRBJ1-1; D is ambiguous. Germline V gives CDR1 SNHLY, CDR2 FYNNEI. V gave up 7 bases and J gave up 1 base, with 13 bases separating them. The CDR3 sequence is 14 residues long.

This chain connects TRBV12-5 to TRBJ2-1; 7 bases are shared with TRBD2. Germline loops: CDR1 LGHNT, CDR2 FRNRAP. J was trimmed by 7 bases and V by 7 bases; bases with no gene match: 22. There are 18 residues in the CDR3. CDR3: CASASMLGAGSLGNEQFF. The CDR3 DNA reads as TGTGCTAGTGCCTCCATGCTTGGAGCGGGGAGCTTGGGAAATGAGCAGTTCTTC.

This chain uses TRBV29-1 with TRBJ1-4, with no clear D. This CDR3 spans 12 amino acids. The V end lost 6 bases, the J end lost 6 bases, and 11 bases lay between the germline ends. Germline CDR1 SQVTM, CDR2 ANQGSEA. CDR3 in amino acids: CSVAGNHEKLFF. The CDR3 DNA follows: TGCAGCGTAGCCGGTAACCATGAAAAACTGTTTTTT.

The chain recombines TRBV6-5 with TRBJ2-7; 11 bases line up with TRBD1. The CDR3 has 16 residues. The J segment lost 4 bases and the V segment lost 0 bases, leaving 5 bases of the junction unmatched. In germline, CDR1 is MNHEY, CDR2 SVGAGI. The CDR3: CASSYSGDRGLYEQYF. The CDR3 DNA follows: TGTGCCAGCAGTTACTCAGGGGACAGGGGGTTATACGAGCAGTACTTC.

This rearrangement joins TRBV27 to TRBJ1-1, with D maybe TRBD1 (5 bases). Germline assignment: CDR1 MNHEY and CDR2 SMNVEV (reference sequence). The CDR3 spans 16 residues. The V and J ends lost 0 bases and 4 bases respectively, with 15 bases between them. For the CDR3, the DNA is TGTGCCAGCAGTTTATCGGCGGGCGGGGGGATCACTGAAGCTTTCTTT. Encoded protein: CASSLSAGGGITEAFF.

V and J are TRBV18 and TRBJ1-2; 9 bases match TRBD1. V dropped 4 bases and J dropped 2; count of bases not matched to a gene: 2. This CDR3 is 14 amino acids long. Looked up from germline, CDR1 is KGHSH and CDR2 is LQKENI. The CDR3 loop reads CASSLGTGNYGYTF. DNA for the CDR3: TGTGCCAGCTCACTTGGGACAGGGAACTATGGCTACACCTTC.

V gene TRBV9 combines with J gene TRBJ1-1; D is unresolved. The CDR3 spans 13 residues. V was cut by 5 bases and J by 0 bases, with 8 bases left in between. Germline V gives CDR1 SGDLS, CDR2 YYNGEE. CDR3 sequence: CASSPGLNTEAFF. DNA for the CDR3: TGTGCCAGCAGTCCGGGATTGAACACTGAAGCTTTCTTT.

The CDR3 nucleotides are TGTGCCAGTAGGAGGGACAGGACTAGCACAGATACGCAGTATTTT. This translates into CASRRDRTSTDTQYF. The chain carries TRBV19 and TRBJ2-3; 8 positions match TRBD1. V was pared by 6 bases and J by 0 bases, with 5 bases of the junction left unmatched. Germline V gene sequence: CDR1 LNHDA, CDR2 SQIVND (reference sequence). CDR3 length: 15 amino acids. Combining the CDR3 with reference TRBV19 and TRBJ2-3 gives the whole variable domain DGGITQSPKYLFRKEGQNVTLSCEQNLNHDAMYWYRQDPGQGLRLIYYSQIVNDFQKGDIAEGYSVSREKKESFPLTVTSAQKNPTAFYLCASRRDRTSTDTQYFGPGTRLTVL.

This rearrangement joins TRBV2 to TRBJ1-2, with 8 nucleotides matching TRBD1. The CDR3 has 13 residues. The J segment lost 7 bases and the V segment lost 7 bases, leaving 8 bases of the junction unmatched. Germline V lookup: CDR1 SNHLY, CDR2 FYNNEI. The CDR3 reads CASTRQGSGGYTF. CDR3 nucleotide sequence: TGTGCCAGCACACGACAGGGGTCTGGTGGCTACACCTTC.

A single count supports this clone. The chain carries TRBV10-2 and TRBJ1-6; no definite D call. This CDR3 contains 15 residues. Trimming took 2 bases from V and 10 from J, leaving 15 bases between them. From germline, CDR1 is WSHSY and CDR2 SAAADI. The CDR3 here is CASSEPGVRGSPLHF. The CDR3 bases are TGCGCCAGCAGTGAGCCAGGCGTGCGGGGATCACCCCTCCACTTT.

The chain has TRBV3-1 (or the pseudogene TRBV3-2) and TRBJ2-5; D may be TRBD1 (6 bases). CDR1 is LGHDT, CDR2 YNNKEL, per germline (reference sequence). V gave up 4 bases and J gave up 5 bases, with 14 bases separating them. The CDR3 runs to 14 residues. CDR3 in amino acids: CASSPGNRVETQYF. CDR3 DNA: TGTGCCAGCAGCCCAGGAAACAGGGTCGAGACCCAGTACTTC.

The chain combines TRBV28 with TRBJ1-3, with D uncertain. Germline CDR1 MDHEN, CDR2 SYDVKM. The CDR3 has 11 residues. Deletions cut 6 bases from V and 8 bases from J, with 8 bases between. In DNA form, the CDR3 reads TGTGCCAGCAGCACACAACACACCATATATTTT. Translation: CASSTQHTIYF.

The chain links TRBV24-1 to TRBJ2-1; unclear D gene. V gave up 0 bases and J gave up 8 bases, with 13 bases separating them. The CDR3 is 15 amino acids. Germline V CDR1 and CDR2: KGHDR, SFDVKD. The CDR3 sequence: CATSDLARSVDEQFF. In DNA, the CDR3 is TGTGCCACCAGTGATTTGGCTAGATCGGTCGATGAGCAGTTCTTC.